In its sample, the clone carrying this TCR beta chain was seen a few times. As yet, its antigen is unknown. MiXCR, applied by TCRdb to the reads, yields one record per CDR3 protein. In the table there are 40,000 to 60,000 distinct CDR3 sequences, under 25% of which are singletons. The entry originates in a study of T cell repertoires in cytomegalovirus infection. Study observations and caveats: HLA-C-restricted CMV-specific TCR beta clonotypes prevailed in the ex vivo response.

Trimming cost V 0 bases and J 2 bases, with 8 bases left between them. CDR1 and CDR2 (germline): SQVTM, ANQGSEA. The CDR3 contains 14 residues. The sample consisted of CD8+ T cells from cultured PBMCs, taken from culture after CMV antigen stimulation. The receptor's source is a human donor in good health (CMV status not recorded). Some clones in this sample may be carry-over from other donors' samples. The chain joins TRBV29-1 to TRBJ1-3; D is perhaps TRBD1 (5 bases). CDR3 region: CSVEERGAGNTIYF. The CDR3, as DNA: TGCAGCGTTGAAGAACGAGGGGCTGGAAACACCATATATTTT.